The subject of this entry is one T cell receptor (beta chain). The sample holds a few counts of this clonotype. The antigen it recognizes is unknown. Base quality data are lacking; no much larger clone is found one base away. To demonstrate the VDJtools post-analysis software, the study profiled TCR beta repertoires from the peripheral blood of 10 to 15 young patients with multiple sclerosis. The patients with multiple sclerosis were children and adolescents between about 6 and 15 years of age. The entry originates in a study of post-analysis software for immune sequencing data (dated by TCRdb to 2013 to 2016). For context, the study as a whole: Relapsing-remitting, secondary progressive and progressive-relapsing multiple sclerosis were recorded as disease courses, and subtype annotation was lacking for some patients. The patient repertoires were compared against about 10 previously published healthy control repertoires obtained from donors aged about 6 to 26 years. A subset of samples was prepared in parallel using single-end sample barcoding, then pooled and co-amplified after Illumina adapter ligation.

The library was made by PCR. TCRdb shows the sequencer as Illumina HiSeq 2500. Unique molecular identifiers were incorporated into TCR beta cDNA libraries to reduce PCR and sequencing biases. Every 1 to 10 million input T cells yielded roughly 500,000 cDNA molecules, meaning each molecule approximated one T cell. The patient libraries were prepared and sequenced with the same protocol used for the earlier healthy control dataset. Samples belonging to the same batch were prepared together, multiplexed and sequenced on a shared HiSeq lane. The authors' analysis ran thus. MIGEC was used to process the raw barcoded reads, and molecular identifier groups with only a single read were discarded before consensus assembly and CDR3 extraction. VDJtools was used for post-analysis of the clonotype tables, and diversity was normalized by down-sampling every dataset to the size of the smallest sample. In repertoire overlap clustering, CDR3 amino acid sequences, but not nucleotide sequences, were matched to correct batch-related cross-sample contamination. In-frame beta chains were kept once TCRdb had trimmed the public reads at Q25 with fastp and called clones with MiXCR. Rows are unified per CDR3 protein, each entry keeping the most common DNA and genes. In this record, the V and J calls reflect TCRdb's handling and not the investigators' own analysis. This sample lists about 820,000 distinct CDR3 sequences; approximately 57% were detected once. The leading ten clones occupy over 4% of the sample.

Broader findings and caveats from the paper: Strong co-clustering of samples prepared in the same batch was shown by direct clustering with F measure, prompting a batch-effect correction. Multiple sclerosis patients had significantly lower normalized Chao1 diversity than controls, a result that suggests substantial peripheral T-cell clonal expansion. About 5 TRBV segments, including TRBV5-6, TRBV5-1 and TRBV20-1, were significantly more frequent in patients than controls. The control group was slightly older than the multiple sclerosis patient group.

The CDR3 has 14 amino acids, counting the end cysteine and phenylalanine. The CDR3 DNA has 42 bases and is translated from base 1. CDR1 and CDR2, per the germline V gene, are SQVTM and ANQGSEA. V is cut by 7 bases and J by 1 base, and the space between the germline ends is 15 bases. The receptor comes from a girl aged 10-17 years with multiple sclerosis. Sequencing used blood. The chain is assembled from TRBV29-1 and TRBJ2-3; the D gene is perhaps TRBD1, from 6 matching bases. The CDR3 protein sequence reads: CSGLRGFGTDTQYF. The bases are TGCAGCGGACTCAGGGGTTTTGGCACAGATACGCAGTATTTT.